The rows below give T cell receptor beta chains drawn from one sample of a study of CD8 T cells in ankylosing spondylitis. In TCRdb, the 5' RACE reads were re-called with MiXCR into one record per CDR3 protein. The table has 100,000 to 150,000 distinct CDR3 sequences, approximately 6.8% seen once. Sample: blood, either unsorted or a sorted T cell fraction (not recorded which). The receptors originated from a male donor with ankylosing spondylitis or in good health (not recorded which). CDR3s include the opening cysteine and the closing phenylalanine or tryptophan.

TRBV3-1,CASSPLPGTQNTEAFF
TRBV7-2,CASSLGPGVNEKLFF
TRBV18,CASSPREEKGQPQHF
TRBV20-1,CSARGSNQPQHF
TRBV5-1,CASSSQTNYGYTF
TRBV6-4,CASSVRPNEKLFF
TRBV7-2,CASSPGHSSNTGELFF
TRBV20-1,CSASPVTGQNYGYTF
TRBV5-6,CASSYSETQYF
TRBV19,CASSGRRETNYGYTF
TRBV12-3/TRBV12-4,CASSLSGTSGMLLYNEQFF
TRBV20-1,CSARDRLAGSYEQYF
TRBV7-9,CASSLLGFPGELFF
TRBV20-1,CSASPGLESYNEQFF
TRBV7-9,CASTRTGLGYYGYTF
TRBV20-1,CSARVGSNTGELFF
TRBV7-9,CASSLSGTTDTQYF
TRBV5-1,CASSSAQNTDTQYF
TRBV5-5,CASSLYISGNQPQHF
TRBV20-1,CSGTVNTEAFF
TRBV5-1,CASRFRVDTEAFF
TRBV19,CASSLEPGQAPDTQYF
TRBV5-1,CASSLESWNTEAFF
TRBV7-3,CATAPQSNTEAFF
TRBV12-3/TRBV12-4,CASSLTGTINIQYF